This TCR beta chain was sequenced during a study of blood T cells in healthy people across ages. Study as a whole: Template switching picked up about one barcoded beta molecule for each two T cells.

As to this clonotype: Its specificity is unknown.

This CDR3 has 15 amino acids. V shed 5 bases, J shed 0 bases, and the junction held 3 bases outside the gene matches. CDR1 and CDR2 (germline): DFQATT, SNEGSKA (reference sequence). Study results and caveats: Observed TCR beta diversity showed a strong correlation with the percentage of naive T cells as measured by flow cytometry.

Sample-barcoded 5' priming and a J-beta primer mix drove a second PCR of roughly 7 to 11 cycles. TCRdb reanalysed the 5' RACE reads using MiXCR and keeps one entry per CDR3 protein. Of hundreds of thousands of distinct CDR3 sequences listed, roughly 53% are singletons. There were healthy Caucasian individuals from Russia, aged 6 to 90, serving as donors. Peripheral blood from each donor was collected in a volume of approximately 9.5 milliliters. The TCR originated in a man between 60 and 75 years old in good health. Sequenced material: blood. The chain recombines TRBV20-1 with TRBJ2-1; TRBD2 matches at 11 bases. CDR3: CSASGLAVSYNEQFF. The CDR3 DNA follows: TGCAGTGCTTCGGGACTAGCGGTCTCCTACAATGAGCAGTTCTTC.